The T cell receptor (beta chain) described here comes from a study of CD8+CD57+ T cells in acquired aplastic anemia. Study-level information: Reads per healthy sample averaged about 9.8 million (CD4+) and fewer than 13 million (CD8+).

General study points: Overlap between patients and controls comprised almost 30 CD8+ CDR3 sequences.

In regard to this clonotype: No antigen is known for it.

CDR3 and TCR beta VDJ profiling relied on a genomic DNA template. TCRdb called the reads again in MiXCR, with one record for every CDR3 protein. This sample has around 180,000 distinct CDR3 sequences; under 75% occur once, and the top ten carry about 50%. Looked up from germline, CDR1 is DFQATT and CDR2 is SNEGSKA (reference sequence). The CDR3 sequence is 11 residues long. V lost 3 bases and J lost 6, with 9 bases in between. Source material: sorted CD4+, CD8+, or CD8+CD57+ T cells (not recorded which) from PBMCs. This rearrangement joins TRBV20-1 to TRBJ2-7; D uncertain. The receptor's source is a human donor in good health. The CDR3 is CSARVALEQYF. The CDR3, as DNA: TGCAGTGCTAGGGTAGCTCTCGAGCAGTACTTC.